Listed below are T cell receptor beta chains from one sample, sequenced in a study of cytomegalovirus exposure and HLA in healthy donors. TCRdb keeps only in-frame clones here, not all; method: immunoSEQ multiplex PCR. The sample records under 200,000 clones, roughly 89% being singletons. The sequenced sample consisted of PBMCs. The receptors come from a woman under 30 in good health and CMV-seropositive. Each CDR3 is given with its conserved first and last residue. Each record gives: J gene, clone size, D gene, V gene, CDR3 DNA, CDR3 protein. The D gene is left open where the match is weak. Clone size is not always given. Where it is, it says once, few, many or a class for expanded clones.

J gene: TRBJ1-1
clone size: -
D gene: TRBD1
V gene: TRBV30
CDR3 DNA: TGTGCCTGGAGTTTGGTAGCAGGGGGGTGGAACACTGAAGCTTTCTTT
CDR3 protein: CAWSLVAGGWNTEAFF

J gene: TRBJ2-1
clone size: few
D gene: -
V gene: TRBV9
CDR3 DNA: TGTGCCAGCAGCCGAAGCGGGGACACCTACAATGAGCAGTTCTTC
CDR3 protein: CASSRSGDTYNEQFF

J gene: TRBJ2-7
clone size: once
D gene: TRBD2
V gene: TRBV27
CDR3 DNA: TGTGCCAGCACCCGTAGCGGGATTAACTCCTACGAGCAGTACTTC
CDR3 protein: CASTRSGINSYEQYF

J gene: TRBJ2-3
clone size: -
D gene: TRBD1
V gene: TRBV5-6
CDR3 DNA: TGTGCCAGCAGCTTTAATACAGGGGTCAACGGGGCAGATACGCAGTATTTT
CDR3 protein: CASSFNTGVNGADTQYF

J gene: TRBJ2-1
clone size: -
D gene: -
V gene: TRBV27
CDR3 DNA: TGTGCCAGCTCCCTCCCGGGACAAAATTACAATGAGCAGTTCTTC
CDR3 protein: CASSLPGQNYNEQFF

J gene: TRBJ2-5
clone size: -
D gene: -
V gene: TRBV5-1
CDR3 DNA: TGCGCCAGCAAGGGATACGGGGGAGTGGAGACCCAGTACTTC
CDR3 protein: CASKGYGGVETQYF

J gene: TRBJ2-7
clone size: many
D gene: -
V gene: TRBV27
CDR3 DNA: TGTGCCAGCAGTCAGGGGTTCACCTACGAGCAGTACTTC
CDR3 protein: CASSQGFTYEQYF

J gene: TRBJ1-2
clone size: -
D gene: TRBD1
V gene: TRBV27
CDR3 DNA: TGTGCCAGCAGTTTAAAACAGACAGGGATTTTTCGTGGCTACACCTTC
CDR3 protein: CASSLKQTGIFRGYTF

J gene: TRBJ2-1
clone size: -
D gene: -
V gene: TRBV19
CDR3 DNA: TGTGCCAGTAGTGGTGGCGCGGACAATGAGCAGTTCTTC
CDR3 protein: CASSGGADNEQFF

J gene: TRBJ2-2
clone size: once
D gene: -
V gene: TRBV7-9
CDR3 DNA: TGTGCCAGCAGCGCACCCACCATAGCGAACACCGGGGAGCTGTTTTTT
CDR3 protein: CASSAPTIANTGELFF

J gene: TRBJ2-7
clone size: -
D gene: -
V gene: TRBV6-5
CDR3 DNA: TGTGCCAGCAGTTACACTCGGGGGTACGAGCAGTACTTC
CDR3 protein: CASSYTRGYEQYF

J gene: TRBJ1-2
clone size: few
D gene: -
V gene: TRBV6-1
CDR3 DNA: TGTGCCAGCAGTGCACGCTTCTCGGGGAACTATGGCTACACCTTC
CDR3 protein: CASSARFSGNYGYTF

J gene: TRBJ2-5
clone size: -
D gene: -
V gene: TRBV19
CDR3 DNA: TGTGCCAGTAGTATAGGAACAGGGTTAGAGACCCAGTACTTC
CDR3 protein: CASSIGTGLETQYF

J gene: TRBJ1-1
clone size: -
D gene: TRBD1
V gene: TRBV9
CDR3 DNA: TGTGCCAGCAGCGTAGGACTCAGGGGGCCAGTGAACACTGAAGCTTTCTTT
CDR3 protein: CASSVGLRGPVNTEAFF

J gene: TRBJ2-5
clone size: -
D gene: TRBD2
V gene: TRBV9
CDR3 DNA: TGTGCCAGCAGCGCGACTAGCGGGAGGTCTGGGGAGACCCAGTACTTC
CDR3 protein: CASSATSGRSGETQYF

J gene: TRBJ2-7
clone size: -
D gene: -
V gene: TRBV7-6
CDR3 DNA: TGTGCCAGCAGCCACGAGAGAGGCAGCTACGAGCAGTACTTC
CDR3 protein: CASSHERGSYEQYF

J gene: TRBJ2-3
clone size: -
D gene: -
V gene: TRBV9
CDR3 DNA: TGTGCCAGCAGCCCTCTGTCCAGTGGGGAGGCGAATACGCAGTATTTT
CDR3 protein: CASSPLSSGEANTQYF

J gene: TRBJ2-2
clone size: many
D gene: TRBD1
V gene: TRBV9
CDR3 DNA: TGTGCCAGCAGCGTAGGATATGGGACAGGAGTGACCGGGGAGCTGTTTTTT
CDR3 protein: CASSVGYGTGVTGELFF

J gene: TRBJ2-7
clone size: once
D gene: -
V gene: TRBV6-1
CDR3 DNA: TGTGCCAGCAGTGAAGAATTAACAGGGAAAGGGGGCTTC
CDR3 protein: CASSEELTGKGGF

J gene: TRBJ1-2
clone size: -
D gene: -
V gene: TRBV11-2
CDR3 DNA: TGTGCCAGCGTCCAGAATAACTATGGCTACACCTTC
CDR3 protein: CASVQNNYGYTF

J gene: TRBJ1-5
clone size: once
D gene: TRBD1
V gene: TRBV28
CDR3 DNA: TGTGCCAGCACGAAAACAGGGGGACCGAGCAATCAGCCCCAGCATTTT
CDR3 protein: CASTKTGGPSNQPQHF

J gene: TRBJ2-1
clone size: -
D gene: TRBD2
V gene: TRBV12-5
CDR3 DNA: TGTGCTAGTGGTTTGGGGAGCGGGGCCTACAATGAGCAGTTCTTC
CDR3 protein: CASGLGSGAYNEQFF

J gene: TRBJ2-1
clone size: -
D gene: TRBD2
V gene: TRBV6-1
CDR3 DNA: TGTGCCAGCAGTGAAGCCGGGACTAGCGTTGAGCAGTTCTTC
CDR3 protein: CASSEAGTSVEQFF

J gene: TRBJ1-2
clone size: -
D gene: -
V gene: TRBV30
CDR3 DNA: TGTGCCTGGAGTCGGGGTAATGGTGGCTACACCTTC
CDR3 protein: CAWSRGNGGYTF

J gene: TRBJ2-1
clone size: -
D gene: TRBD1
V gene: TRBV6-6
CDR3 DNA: TGTGCCAGCAGTTGGACAGGGGGCTACAATGAGCAGTTCTTC
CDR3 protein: CASSWTGGYNEQFF

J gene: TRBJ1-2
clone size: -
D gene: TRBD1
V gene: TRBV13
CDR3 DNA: TGTGCCAGCAGCTCCCGACGCGACAGGGACTATGGCTACACCTTC
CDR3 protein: CASSSRRDRDYGYTF

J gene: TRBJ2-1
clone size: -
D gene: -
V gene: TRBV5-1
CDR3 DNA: TGCGCCAGCAGCTTGGTGGCAAGTTACAATGAGCAGTTCTTC
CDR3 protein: CASSLVASYNEQFF

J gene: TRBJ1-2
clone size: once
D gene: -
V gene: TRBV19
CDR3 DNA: TGTGCCAGTAGTAGGACTGTAGCTAACTATGGCTACACCTTC
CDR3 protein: CASSRTVANYGYTF

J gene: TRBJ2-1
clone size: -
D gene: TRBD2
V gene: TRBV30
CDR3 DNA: TGTGCCTGGAGTGTCTCCGCCCGGGCTAGCGGGAGGGCCGGGGAGCAGTTCTTC
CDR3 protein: CAWSVSARASGRAGEQFF

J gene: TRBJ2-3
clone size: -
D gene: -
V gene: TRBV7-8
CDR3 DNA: TGTGCCAGCAGCTTAGAACACAGGGATACGCAGTATTTT
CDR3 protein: CASSLEHRDTQYF

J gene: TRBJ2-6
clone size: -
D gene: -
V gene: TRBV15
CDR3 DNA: TGTGCCACCAGCAGAGATGCGTCCTCTGGGGCCAACGTCCTGACTTTC
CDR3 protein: CATSRDASSGANVLTF

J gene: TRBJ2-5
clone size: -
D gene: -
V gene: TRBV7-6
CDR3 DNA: TGTGCCAGCAGCGAGAAAGAGACCCAGTACTTC
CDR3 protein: CASSEKETQYF

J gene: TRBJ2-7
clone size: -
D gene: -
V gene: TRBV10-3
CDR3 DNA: TGTGCCATCAGTGAGTGGCAGGGGCTAATTAACGAGCAGTACTTC
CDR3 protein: CAISEWQGLINEQYF

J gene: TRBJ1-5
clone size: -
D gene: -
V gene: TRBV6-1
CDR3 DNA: TGTGCCATCAGGTCAGGAAGCAATCAGCCCCAGCATTTT
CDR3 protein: CAIRSGSNQPQHF

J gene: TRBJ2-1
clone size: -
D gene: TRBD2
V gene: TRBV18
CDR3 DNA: TGTGCCAGCTCACGAGCGGGAGAGCCCAATGAGCAGTTCTTC
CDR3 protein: CASSRAGEPNEQFF

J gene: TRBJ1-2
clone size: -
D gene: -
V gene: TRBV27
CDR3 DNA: TGTGCCGGGGGGGTCAGCGGCTACACCTTC
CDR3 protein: CAGGVSGYTF

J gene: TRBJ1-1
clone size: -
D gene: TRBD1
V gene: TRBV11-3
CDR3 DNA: TGTGCCAGCAGCTTCGGACAGGGTATCACTGAAGCTTTCTTT
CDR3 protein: CASSFGQGITEAFF

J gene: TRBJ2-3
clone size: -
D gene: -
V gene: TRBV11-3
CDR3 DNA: TGTGCCAGCAGCTTCCCAAAAAGGGAGAGCACAGATACGCAGTATTTT
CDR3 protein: CASSFPKRESTDTQYF

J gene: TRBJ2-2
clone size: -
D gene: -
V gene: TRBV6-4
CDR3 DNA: TGTGCCAGCAGCGAGACTAGTTCCGGGGAGCTGTTTTTT
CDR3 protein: CASSETSSGELFF

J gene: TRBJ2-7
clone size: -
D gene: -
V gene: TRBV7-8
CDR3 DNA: TGTGCCAGCACTAGTAGTACCGGGGGCGAGCAGTACTTC
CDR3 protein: CASTSSTGGEQYF